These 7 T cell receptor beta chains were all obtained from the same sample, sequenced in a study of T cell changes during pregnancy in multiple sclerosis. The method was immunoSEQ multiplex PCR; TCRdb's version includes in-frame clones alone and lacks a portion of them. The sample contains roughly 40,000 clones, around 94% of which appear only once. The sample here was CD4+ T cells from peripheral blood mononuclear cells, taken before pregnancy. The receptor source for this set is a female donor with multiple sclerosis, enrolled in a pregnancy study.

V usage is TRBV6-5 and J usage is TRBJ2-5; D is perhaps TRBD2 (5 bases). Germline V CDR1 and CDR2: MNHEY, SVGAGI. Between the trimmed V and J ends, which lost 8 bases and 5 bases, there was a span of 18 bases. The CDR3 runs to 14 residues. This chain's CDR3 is CASFPYLAAETQYF. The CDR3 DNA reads TGTGCCAGCTTCCCATATCTAGCCGCGGAGACCCAGTACTTC.

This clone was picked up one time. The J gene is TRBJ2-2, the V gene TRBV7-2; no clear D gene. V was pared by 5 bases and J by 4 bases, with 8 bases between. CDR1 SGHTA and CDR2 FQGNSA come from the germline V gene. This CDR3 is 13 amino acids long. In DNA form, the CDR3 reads TGTGCCAGCAGCCCACAACGCACCGGGGAGCTGTTTTTT. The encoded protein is CASSPQRTGELFF.

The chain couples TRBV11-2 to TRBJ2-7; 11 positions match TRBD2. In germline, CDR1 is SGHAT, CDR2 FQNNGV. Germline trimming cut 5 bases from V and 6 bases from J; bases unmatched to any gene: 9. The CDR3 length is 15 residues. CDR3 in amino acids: CASSPRDSGRVEQYF. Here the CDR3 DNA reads TGTGCCAGCAGCCCTCGGGATAGCGGGAGGGTCGAGCAGTACTTC.

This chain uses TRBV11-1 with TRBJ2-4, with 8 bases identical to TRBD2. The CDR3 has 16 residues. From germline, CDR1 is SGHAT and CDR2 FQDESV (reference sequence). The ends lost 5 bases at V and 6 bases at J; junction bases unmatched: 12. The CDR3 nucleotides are TGTGCCAGCAGCCCGAGGACTAGCCGGGGATTAAACATTCAGTACTTC. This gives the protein CASSPRTSRGLNIQYF.

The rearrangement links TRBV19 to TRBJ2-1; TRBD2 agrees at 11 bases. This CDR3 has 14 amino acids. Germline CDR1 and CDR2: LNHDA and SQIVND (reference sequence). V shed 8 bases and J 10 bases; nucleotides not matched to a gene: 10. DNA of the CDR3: TGTGCCAGTGGGCCCCTAGCGGGAGGCGTGGAGCAGTTCTTC. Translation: CASGPLAGGVEQFF.

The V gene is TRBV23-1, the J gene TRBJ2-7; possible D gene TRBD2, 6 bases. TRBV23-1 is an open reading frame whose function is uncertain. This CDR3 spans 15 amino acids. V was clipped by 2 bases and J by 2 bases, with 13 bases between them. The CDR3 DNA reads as TGCGCCAGCAGTCAAGGGCTCCGGGGGACCTACGAGCAGTACTTC. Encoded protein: CASSQGLRGTYEQYF.

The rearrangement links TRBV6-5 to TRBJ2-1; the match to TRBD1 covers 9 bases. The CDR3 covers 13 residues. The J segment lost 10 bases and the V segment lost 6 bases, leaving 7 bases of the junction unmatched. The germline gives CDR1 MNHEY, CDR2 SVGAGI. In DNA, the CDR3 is TGTGCCAGCAGGCCCACAGGGGGCCTGGAGCAGTTCTTC. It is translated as CASRPTGGLEQFF.